These 14 T cell receptor beta chains share one sample of origin, sequenced in a study of Tregs in tolerant kidney transplant recipients. Generated by immunoSEQ multiplex PCR, the TCRdb table keeps only in-frame clones and is missing some. This sample's clone table lists 50,000 or so clones. The sequences come from CD4+ T cells from blood, collected before the transplant. The receptor set was obtained from a human donor who received a combined kidney and bone marrow transplant.

To note about this clone: The read is 3 residues too short to cover the CDR3 end, so that end is filled in from the germline J gene. The chain links TRBV20-1 to TRBJ2-3; 7 bases line up with TRBD2. CDR1 and CDR2 from the germline V gene are DFQATT and SNEGSKA (reference sequence). The length of the CDR3 is 14 residues. Trimming removed 5 bases from V and 6 bases from J; junction bases left unmatched: 11. The covered CDR3 bases are TGCAGTGCTCCTCTAGCGGCTTTGCAGGATACG. Protein: CSAPLAALQDT. The whole CDR3 is CSAPLAALQDTQYF.

A remark on this clone: The read gets to within 3 residues of the CDR3 end, and the germline J gene fills in the rest. The chain links TRBV5-1 to TRBJ2-3, with D tentatively TRBD2 (6 bases). Trimming left V 7 bases short and J 6 bases short, with 21 bases between. The CDR3 loop spans 15 amino acids. Germline V gene sequence: CDR1 SGHRS, CDR2 YFSETQ. The chain's CDR3 is CASEPGLFDLDTQYF. The CDR3 bases that were read are TGCGCCAGCGAGCCCGGACTATTTGATTTGGATACG.

CDR3 loop: CASSSQGAASAQYF. CDR3 bases read: TGTGCCAGCAGCTCCCAAGGAGCGGCGTCTGCG. V usage is TRBV13 and J usage is TRBJ2-3; TRBD2 might be the D (5 bases). The read terminates 3 residues before the CDR3 end, so the remaining end is supplied by the germline J gene. The CDR3 has 14 amino acids. CDR1 and CDR2 from the germline V gene are PRHDT and FYEKMQ (reference sequence).

About this clone: The read finishes 3 residues shy of the CDR3 end, and the germline J gene is used to complete it. This chain uses TRBV5-1 with TRBJ2-3, with D possibly TRBD1 on 5 matching bases. The V end lost 4 bases, the J end lost 8 bases, and 26 bases lay between the germline ends. Germline CDR1 reads SGHRS; CDR2 reads YFSETQ. The CDR3 runs 17 residues. CDR3 region: CASSPYLAGILSITQYF. The sequenced CDR3 bases are TGCGCCAGCAGCCCCTACTTGGCAGGGATACTCTCTATTACG.

As to this clone: The read terminates 3 residues ahead of where the CDR3 ends, so the germline J gene completes it. This chain uses TRBV10-1 with TRBJ2-2; D is perhaps TRBD2 (6 bases). The CDR3 is 13 residues long. With 6 bases removed from V and 7 bases from J, the gap between germline ends came to 12 bases. Germline V gene data show CDR1 as WNHNN and CDR2 as SYGVQD (reference sequence). The CDR3 here is CASRSTSYGELFF. Partial CDR3 DNA: TGCGCCAGCAGGTCAACTAGCTACGGGGAG.

Details on this clone: The read ends 3 residues before the CDR3 terminus; that terminus is restored from the germline J gene. This chain uses TRBV5-1 with TRBJ2-1; tentative D call: TRBD2 (6 bases). This CDR3 region has 15 residues. The V end lost 0 bases, the J end lost 0 bases, and 7 bases lay between the germline ends. From germline, CDR1 is SGHRS and CDR2 YFSETQ. The covered CDR3 bases are TGCGCCAGCAGCTTGGGAGCGGGCTCCTACAATGAG. Translating it yields CASSLGAGSYNE. The complete CDR3 sequence is CASSLGAGSYNEQFF. The entire variable domain, with the rest obtained from reference TRBV5-1 and TRBJ2-1, is as follows: KAGVTQTPRYLIKTRGQQVTLSCSPISGHRSVSWYQQTPGQGLQFLFEYFSETQRNKGNFPGRFSGRQFSNSRSEMNVSTLELGDSALYLCASSLGAGSYNEQFFGPGTRLTVL.

A remark on this clone: The read ends 3 residues before the CDR3 terminus; that terminus is restored from the germline J gene. The chain couples TRBV18 to TRBJ1-1; D gene unclear. Germline V gene data show CDR1 as KGHSH and CDR2 as LQKENI. This CDR3 is built from 13 residues. The V gene lost 4 bases and the J gene lost 4 bases, with 10 bases spanning the gap. The part of the CDR3 DNA that was read is TGTGCCAGCTCACTAGGGCTCAGCACTGAA. It yields the protein CASSLGLSTE. The entire CDR3 protein reads CASSLGLSTEAFF.

For this clone: This CDR3 is also generated by other DNA sequences in the sample. The CDR3 spells CASSPQGPSNQPQHF. The covered CDR3 bases are TGTGCCAGCTCCCCCCAGGGGCCCAGCAATCAGCCC. V and J are TRBV18 and TRBJ1-5; weak D call: TRBD1 (6 bases). The DNA ends 3 residues before the CDR3 does, and the rest of the CDR3 is filled in from the germline J gene. From germline, CDR1 is KGHSH and CDR2 LQKENI. Trimming took off 6 bases at V and 1 base at J, with 13 bases between the two ends. CDR3 length: 15 residues.

On this clone itself: The read is 3 residues too short to cover the CDR3 end, so that end is filled in from the germline J gene. The chain is built from TRBV30 and TRBJ2-3; tentatively, D is TRBD1 (6 bases). The CDR3 runs 12 residues. Trimming took 4 bases from V and 6 from J, leaving 11 bases between them. Germline assignment: CDR1 GTSNPN and CDR2 SVGIG (reference sequence). The DNA read from the CDR3 is TGTGCCTGGAACAGGGTGAGGGATACG. Translated: CAWNRVRDT. The whole CDR3 sequence is CAWNRVRDTQYF.

As regards this clone: The CDR3 end is not reached by the read, which stops 3 residues before it; the germline J gene fills it in. This rearrangement joins TRBV2 to TRBJ2-1; D assignment may be TRBD1 or TRBD2 (5 bases each). Germline CDR1 SNHLY, CDR2 FYNNEI. Trimming left V 6 bases short and J 2 bases short, with 11 bases between. The CDR3 length is 14 residues. The CDR3 DNA, read in part, is TGTGCCAGCAGGAGGGGCTCTGCCTACAATGAG. Protein product: CASRRGSAYNE. The full CDR3 reads CASRRGSAYNEQFF.

Of note for this clone: The missing CDR3 end, 3 residues past where the read stops, is filled in from the germline J gene. The chain recombines TRBV7-2 with TRBJ2-5; 10 nucleotides match TRBD2. CDR3 length: 15 residues. V gave up 5 bases and J gave up 4 bases; unmatched junction bases: 7. The V gene's germline CDR1 is SGHTA and CDR2 FQGNSA. The CDR3 is CASSLQSGGAETQYF. The DNA read from the CDR3 is TGTGCCAGCAGCCTCCAAAGCGGGGGGGCAGAGACC.

Concerning this clone itself: Read sequence stops 3 residues before the CDR3 end, and the germline J gene provides the missing end. V gene TRBV5-1 combines with J gene TRBJ1-4, with D uncertain. The CDR3 covers 14 residues. The ends were cut back, 2 bases at V and 3 bases at J, with 8 bases in the middle. CDR1 is SGHRS and CDR2 is YFSETQ in the germline V gene. The CDR3 DNA, read in part, is TGCGCCAGCAGCTTAGGGCAGGCTAATGAAAAA. Translation gives CASSLGQANEK. The CDR3 in its entirety is CASSLGQANEKLFF.

On this clone: From the germline J gene comes the end of the CDR3, since the read stops 3 residues before it. The chain carries TRBV7-9 and TRBJ1-5; D may be TRBD1 (6 bases). The CDR3 has 13 amino acids. The germline gives CDR1 SEHNR, CDR2 FQNEAQ (reference sequence). V lost 5 bases and J 5 bases, leaving 10 bases between the germline ends. The sequenced part of the CDR3 DNA is TGTGCCAGCAGCCCCGAGGGGGATCAGCCC. Translation gives CASSPEGDQP. The full CDR3 protein reads CASSPEGDQPQHF.

A remark on this clone: The sequenced fragment ends 3 residues before the CDR3 boundary, so the rest is inferred from the germline J gene. V is TRBV7-7 and J is TRBJ2-1, with 12 bases aligning to TRBD2. CDR3 size: 13 residues. V gave up 4 bases and J gave up 9 bases; unmatched junction bases: 1. The germline V gene has CDR1 SSHAT and CDR2 FNYEAQ (reference sequence). The CDR3 sequence is CASSSTSGGEQFF. CDR3 bases read: TGTGCCAGCAGCTCGACTAGCGGGGGTGAG.